The T cell receptor beta chain described here comes from a study of PD-L1 blockade in urothelial cancer (dated by TCRdb to between 2016 and 2019). For the wider study: All patients started therapy at some point between 2014 and 2016 and received atezolizumab 1,200 mg intravenously every 3 weeks. Some 30 patients had pretreatment blood TCR-seq, roughly 25 had at least one posttreatment blood collection, and roughly 25 had tumor TCR-seq. Blood samples were analyzed 3 weeks after the start of treatment (second dose) and 6 weeks after the start of treatment. The study, an exploratory multi-omic analysis, examined somatic, immune and clinical correlates of response to PD-L1 blockade with atezolizumab in urothelial cancer. An ECOG performance status of 0 or 1 was recorded for the patients, and 0 to 3 prior chemotherapy regimens had been received by the patients. In the same patients who had TCR sequencing, pretreatment tumors also underwent whole exome sequencing and RNA sequencing. Pretreatment tumor samples, along with matched peripheral blood collected serially before and after atezolizumab treatment, underwent TCR sequencing. Durable clinical benefit meant progression-free survival longer than 6 months, and TCR features were also tested against progression-free and overall survival. Blood samples gave a median of 141,255 T cells and approximately 80,000 unique TCRs, with a median clonality of 0.080. About 90% of the roughly 29 patients were identified as males with urothelial cancer of bladder origin, and a prior smoking history was reported by 18 of 29 patients. Several patients achieved durable clinical benefit and about 22 did not. The full study reports these points: Because the sample size was small (n of about 29) and many exploratory analyses were performed, the results are intended to be hypothesis-generating. Greater expansion of tumor-associated TCR clones in peripheral blood 3 weeks after the start of treatment was observed in patients with durable benefit (n ≈ 22, p = 0.022). Improved progression-free and overall survival was found to be associated with pretreatment peripheral blood TCR clonality below the median.

On this clone itself: The specificity of this receptor is unknown. The sample holds no much larger clone one base away, and base qualities are not on file.

The CDR3 goes from the cysteine to the phenylalanine over 14 residues. The DNA shown is the 42-base CDR3, in frame from base 1. From a lookup of the germline V gene, CDR1 and CDR2 are SGHTA and FQGNSA. V lost 2 bases and J lost 10 bases, and the count of bases not matched to a germline gene is 10. Each PCR received spiked-in synthetic TCR analog templates so that absolute template abundance could be estimated from read counts. Using the immunoSEQ assay, TCRbeta CDR3 regions were amplified from genomic DNA with bias-controlled V and J gene primers. Rearranged TCRbeta segments were sequenced at approximately 20X coverage. On the authors' methods: Sequencing errors were corrected by clustering and CDR3s were annotated against IMGT to assign V, D and J genes. Downstream analyses used only productive TCRbeta rearrangements and left out out-of-frame or stop-codon sequences. Clonality was calculated as one minus the Shannon entropy normalized by the log of the number of unique productive sequences. Clones differing between time points or between blood and tumor were identified by Fisher's exact test with Benjamini-Hochberg correction at adjusted p below 0.01. TCRdb stores this immuneACCESS table with in-frame sequences only. Part of the clones is absent; in the studies checked, under half of the shortfall reflects unresolved V genes, and no reason is known for the rest. D and trimming were read from the DNA, whereas the V and J calls and clone size are those reported in that table. In this sample the table shows some 25,000 clones, approximately 86% of which occur a single time. The ten largest account for 30% to 40% of the sample.

A total of some 30 patients with locally advanced or metastatic urothelial carcinoma, treated at Memorial Sloan Kettering on a trial protocol, made up the cohort. Peripheral blood mononuclear cells were collected pretreatment and during treatment, with between 1 and 8 total time points per patient. The Qiagen DNeasy Blood extraction kit was used to purify genomic DNA from total PBMCs and tumor samples. PBMCs were collected pretreatment and during treatment, and were isolated and stored as previously described. Source: PBMCs, taken around atezolizumab (anti-PD-L1) treatment. The rearranged segments are TRBV7-2 and TRBJ1-1; a stretch of 7 junction bases matches TRBD1. The receptor was isolated from a man aged 60 to 69 with urothelial cancer. Here is the DNA: TGTGCCAGCAGCTTAATCGGGGGGGCAGGGGGAGCTTTCTTT. Its amino acids are CASSLIGGAGGAFF.